The 16 T cell receptor beta chains below all came from one sample that was sequenced in a study of T cell repertoires in cytomegalovirus infection. For these TCRs, the target antigens are not known. Each CDR3 protein is one row after TCRdb ran MiXCR on the reads. The sample includes 65,000 to 85,000 distinct CDR3 sequences, around 30% of them seen just once. The source material was CD8+ T cells from cultured PBMCs, sampled from culture after CMV antigen stimulation. The receptors here all came from a human donor in good health (CMV status not recorded). Some clones in this sample may be carry-over from other donors' samples.

The table lists this clonotype with a few counts. V and J are TRBV11-3 and TRBJ2-2; D gene unclear. V gave up 8 bases and J gave up 5 bases, with 6 bases separating them. CDR1 is SGHNT, CDR2 YENEEA, per germline. This CDR3 has 11 residues. CDR3 sequence reads: CASSITGELFF. In DNA, the CDR3 is TGTGCCAGCTCCATTACCGGGGAGCTGTTTTTT.

This clonotype has at least ten counts. The chain uses TRBV7-4 and TRBJ1-1; the D is unclear. CDR1 and CDR2 from the germline V gene are SGHVT and SQSDAQ. CDR3 length: 14 residues. Trimming removed 7 bases at V and 5 bases at J, with 17 bases between. As DNA, the CDR3 is TGTGCCAGCACCAACTTTGAGGGTGGGACTGAAGCTTTCTTT. Translating gives CASTNFEGGTEAFF.

There are a few counts of this clonotype. The CDR3 here is CASSARGGHHQPQHF. The CDR3 DNA reads as TGTGCCAGCAGCGCAAGGGGGGGCCACCATCAGCCCCAGCATTTT. This chain connects TRBV28 to TRBJ1-5, with TRBD1 as a possible D gene (6 bases). The CDR3 consists of 15 residues. Germline-derived CDR1 and CDR2 are MDHEN and SYDVKM. Trimming stripped 6 bases from V and 5 bases from J, with 17 bases between.

This clonotype was recorded once. The J gene is TRBJ2-1, the V gene TRBV19, with TRBD2 matching over 14 bases. The CDR3 has 17 amino acids. Per the germline V gene, CDR1 is LNHDA and CDR2 is SQIVND (reference sequence). V lost 5 bases and J lost 10; bases outside the gene matches: 13. The CDR3 nucleotides are TGTGCCAGTAGTTCCATTCCGGGACTAGCGGGAGACTTAGAGCAGTTCTTC. Amino acid sequence: CASSSIPGLAGDLEQFF. Using reference TRBV19 and TRBJ2-1 for the parts outside the CDR3, the full variable domain is DGGITQSPKYLFRKEGQNVTLSCEQNLNHDAMYWYRQDPGQGLRLIYYSQIVNDFQKGDIAEGYSVSREKKESFPLTVTSAQKNPTAFYLCASSSIPGLAGDLEQFFGPGTRLTVL.

The V call is TRBV11-3, the J call TRBJ1-2; 10 bases match TRBD1. CDR1 is SGHNT, CDR2 YENEEA, per germline. With 2 bases clipped from V and 4 bases from J, the junction kept 7 bases outside the gene matches. The CDR3 loop spans 16 amino acids. CDR3 amino acids: CASSLLPGQGSYGYTF. The CDR3 DNA follows: TGTGCCAGCAGCTTACTGCCGGGACAGGGGAGCTATGGCTACACCTTC.

The chain carries TRBV7-9 and TRBJ2-7, with D uncertain. The CDR3 runs to 14 residues. Between the trimmed V and J ends, which lost 2 bases and 3 bases, there was a span of 11 bases. Germline assignment: CDR1 SEHNR and CDR2 FQNEAQ (reference sequence). DNA of the CDR3: TGTGCCAGCAGCTTATTCCAATTGGGCTACGAGCAGTACTTC. It codes for CASSLFQLGYEQYF.

This clonotype has only a few counts. The rearrangement uses TRBV2 and TRBJ1-1; possibly TRBD1 for D (6 bases). CDR1 is SNHLY, CDR2 FYNNEI, per germline. The CDR3 sequence is 13 residues long. The V and J ends lost 8 bases and 1 base respectively, with 11 bases between them. For the CDR3, the DNA is TGTGCCAGCGGGGGGCTGACGAACACTGAAGCTTTCTTT. Translated: CASGGLTNTEAFF.

This chain connects TRBV19 to TRBJ1-5; 8 bases agree with TRBD1. V was pared by 8 bases and J by 5 bases, with 8 bases of the junction left unmatched. Germline CDR1 LNHDA, CDR2 SQIVND (reference sequence). The CDR3 runs to 14 residues. The CDR3 sequence: CASGPGGRYQPQHF. DNA of the CDR3: TGTGCCAGTGGACCAGGGGGCAGGTATCAGCCCCAGCATTTT.

This chain links TRBV28 with TRBJ1-1, with D unclear. Deletions cut 2 bases from V and 0 bases from J, with 10 bases between. From germline, CDR1 is MDHEN and CDR2 SYDVKM. This CDR3 region has 15 residues. In DNA, the CDR3 is TGTGCCAGCAGTTTAGCGGCAGAGCTGAACACTGAAGCTTTCTTT. This codes for CASSLAAELNTEAFF. Filled out from reference TRBV28 and TRBJ1-1, the complete variable domain reads DVKVTQSSRYLVKRTGEKVFLECVQDMDHENMFWYRQDPGLGLRLIYFSYDVKMKEKGDIPEGYSVSREKKERFSLILESASTNQTSMYLCASSLAAELNTEAFFGQGTRLTVV.

This clonotype appeared once. The chain carries TRBV19 and TRBJ1-4; D is uncertain. The CDR3 is 13 amino acids. V shed 3 bases and J shed 5 bases, with 7 bases lying between them. Per the germline V gene, CDR1 is LNHDA and CDR2 is SQIVND (reference sequence). The DNA for the CDR3 is TGTGCCAGTAGTATCTTTAAAAATGAAAAACTGTTTTTT. It yields the protein CASSIFKNEKLFF.

The rearrangement links TRBV4-1 to TRBJ1-1, with D uncertain. The germline CDR1 and CDR2 sequences are MGHRA and YSYEKL. The V gene lost 1 base and the J gene lost 0 bases, with 9 bases spanning the gap. CDR3 length: 15 residues. CDR3 sequence (DNA): TGCGCCAGCAGCCAAGTTGCCAGCATGAACACTGAAGCTTTCTTT. As protein: CASSQVASMNTEAFF.

This clonotype has more than one count but fewer than ten. This chain uses TRBV27 with TRBJ1-1; D possibly corresponds to TRBD1 (5 bases). Germline CDR1 is MNHEY and CDR2 is SMNVEV (reference sequence). This CDR3 region has 13 residues. Trimming left V 6 bases short and J 3 bases short, with 11 bases between. In DNA, the CDR3 is TGTGCCAGCAGCAGGTGGGGCGACACTGAAGCTTTCTTT. Translation gives CASSRWGDTEAFF.

V gene TRBV12-3 or TRBV12-4 combines with J gene TRBJ2-7; unclear D gene. Trimming stripped 0 bases from V and 7 bases from J, with 7 bases between. The CDR3 is 12 residues long. Here the CDR3 reads CASSLADHEQYF. Here the CDR3 DNA reads TGTGCCAGCAGTTTAGCGGACCATGAGCAGTACTTC.

CDR3 in amino acids: CASSGQGALEKLFF. The CDR3 DNA follows: TGTGCCAGTTCCGGACAGGGGGCTTTGGAAAAACTGTTTTTT. The chain is built from TRBV19 and TRBJ1-4, with 11 bases fitting TRBD1. V trimming: 8 bases; J trimming: 8 bases; junction bases outside the gene matches: 7. From germline, CDR1 is LNHDA and CDR2 SQIVND (reference sequence). CDR3 length equals 14 residues.

This clonotype occurred a few times. CDR3 nucleotides: TGCGCCAGTCGGCGGGGTAGTGACACCGGGGAGCTGTTTTTT. Residues: CASRRGSDTGELFF. The chain recombines TRBV5-1 with TRBJ2-2; a possible D gene is TRBD2 (6 bases). The CDR3 length is 14 residues. CDR1 SGHRS and CDR2 YFSETQ come from the germline V gene. Trimming removed 8 bases from V and 3 bases from J, with 14 bases in between.

Turning to this clonotype: The conserved phenylalanine or tryptophan normally closing the CDR3 is absent here, so this likely arose from a read error. The limits of the CDR3 on the DNA are not certain, so only TCRdb's listed CDR3 is given. The J gene is TRBJ2-2, the V gene TRBV10-1; the DNA was not used to check the table's D call, TRBD1. Ends included, the CDR3 has 14 residues. Germline CDR1 is WNHNN and CDR2 is SYGVQD (reference sequence). CDR3 sequence reads: CASSEQGSGGEPFY.